This TCR beta chain was sequenced for a study of blood T cell repertoires in COVID-19. Turning to the study itself: Italy, Spain and the United States were the sources of the convalescent and acute COVID-19 samples. The analysed material was cDNA or gDNA that came from T cells, B-cell-depleted T cells, or PBMCs.

The CDR3 is 15 residues long. CDR1 and CDR2 (germline): SEHNR, FQNEAQ (reference sequence). Deletions cut 5 bases from V and 5 bases from J, with 16 bases between. Original handling: Using reference gene primer amplification, nucleated cell counts were estimated. Sequenced by immunoSEQ multiplex PCR; TCRdb stores in-frame clones only, minus some. V, J and clone size are those of that table, while D and trimming were read from the DNA. The profile shows more than 200,000 clones, roughly 86% of them singletons. Sequenced sample: peripheral blood. The chain recombines TRBV7-9 with TRBJ2-1; D is perhaps TRBD2 (6 bases). This TCR was sampled from an older woman with COVID-19, enrolled during active disease. The CDR3 sequence: CASSPLALGNNEQFF. Written as DNA, the CDR3 is TGTGCCAGCAGCCCGCTAGCGTTGGGTAACAATGAGCAGTTCTTC. The variable domain in full, with the rest retrieved from reference TRBV7-9 and TRBJ2-1, is DTGVSQNPRHKITKRGQNVTFRCDPISEHNRLYWYRQTLGQGPEFLTYFQNEAQLEKSRLLSDRFSAERPKGSFSTLEIQRTEQGDSAMYLCASSPLALGNNEQFFGPGTRLTVL.